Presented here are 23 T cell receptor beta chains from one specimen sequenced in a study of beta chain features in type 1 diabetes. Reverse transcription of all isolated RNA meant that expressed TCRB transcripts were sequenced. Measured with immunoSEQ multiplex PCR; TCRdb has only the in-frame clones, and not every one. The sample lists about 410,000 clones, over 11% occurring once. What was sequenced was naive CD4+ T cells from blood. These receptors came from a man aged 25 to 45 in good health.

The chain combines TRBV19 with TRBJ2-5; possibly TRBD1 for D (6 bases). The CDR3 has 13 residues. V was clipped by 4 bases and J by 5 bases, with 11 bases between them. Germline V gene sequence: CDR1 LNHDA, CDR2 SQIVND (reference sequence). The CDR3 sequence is CASSTGARETQYF. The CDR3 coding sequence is TGTGCCAGTAGTACAGGGGCTCGGGAGACCCAGTACTTC. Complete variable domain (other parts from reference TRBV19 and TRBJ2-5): DGGITQSPKYLFRKEGQNVTLSCEQNLNHDAMYWYRQDPGQGLRLIYYSQIVNDFQKGDIAEGYSVSREKKESFPLTVTSAQKNPTAFYLCASSTGARETQYFGPGTRLLVL.

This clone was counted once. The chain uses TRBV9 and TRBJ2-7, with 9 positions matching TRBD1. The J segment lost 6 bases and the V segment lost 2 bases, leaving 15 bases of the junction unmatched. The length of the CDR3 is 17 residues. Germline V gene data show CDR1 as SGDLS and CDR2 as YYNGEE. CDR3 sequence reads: CASSVGAQGQGFTEQYF. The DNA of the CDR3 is TGTGCCAGCAGCGTGGGCGCTCAGGGACAGGGCTTTACCGAGCAGTACTTC. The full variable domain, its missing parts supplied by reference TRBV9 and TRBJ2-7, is DSGVTQTPKHLITATGQRVTLRCSPRSGDLSVYWYQQSLDQGLQFLIQYYNGEERAKGNILERFSAQQFPDLHSELNLSSLELGDSALYFCASSVGAQGQGFTEQYFGPGTRLTVT.

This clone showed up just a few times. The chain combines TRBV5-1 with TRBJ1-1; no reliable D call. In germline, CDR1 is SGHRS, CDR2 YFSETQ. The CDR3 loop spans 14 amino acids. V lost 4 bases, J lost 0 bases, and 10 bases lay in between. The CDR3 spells CASSPPALNTEAFF. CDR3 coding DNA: TGCGCCAGCAGCCCTCCGGCGTTGAACACTGAAGCTTTCTTT.

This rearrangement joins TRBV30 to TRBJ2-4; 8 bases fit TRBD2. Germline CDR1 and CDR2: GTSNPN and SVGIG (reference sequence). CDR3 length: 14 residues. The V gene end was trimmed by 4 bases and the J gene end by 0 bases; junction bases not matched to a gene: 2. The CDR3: CAWTLAGAKNIQYF. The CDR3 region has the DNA TGTGCCTGGACCCTAGCGGGAGCCAAAAACATTCAGTACTTC.

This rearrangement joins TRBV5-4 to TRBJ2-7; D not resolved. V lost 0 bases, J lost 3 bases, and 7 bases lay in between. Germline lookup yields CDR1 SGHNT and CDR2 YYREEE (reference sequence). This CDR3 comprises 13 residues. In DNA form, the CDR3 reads TGTGCCAGCAGCTTGGAACGAGACTACGAGCAGTACGTC. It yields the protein CASSLERDYEQYV.

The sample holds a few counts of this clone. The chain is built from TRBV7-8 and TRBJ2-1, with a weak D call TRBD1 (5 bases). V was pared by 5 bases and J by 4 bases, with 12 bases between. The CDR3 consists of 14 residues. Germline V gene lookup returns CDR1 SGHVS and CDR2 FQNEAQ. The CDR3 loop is CASSHPTVYNEQFF. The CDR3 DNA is TGTGCCAGCAGCCACCCGACAGTTTACAATGAGCAGTTCTTC.

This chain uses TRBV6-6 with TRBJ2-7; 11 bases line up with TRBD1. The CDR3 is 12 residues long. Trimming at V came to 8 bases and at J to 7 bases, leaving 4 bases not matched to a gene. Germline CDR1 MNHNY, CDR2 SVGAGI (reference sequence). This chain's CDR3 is CASGQGAGEQYV. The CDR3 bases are TGTGCCAGCGGACAGGGGGCTGGTGAGCAGTACGTC.

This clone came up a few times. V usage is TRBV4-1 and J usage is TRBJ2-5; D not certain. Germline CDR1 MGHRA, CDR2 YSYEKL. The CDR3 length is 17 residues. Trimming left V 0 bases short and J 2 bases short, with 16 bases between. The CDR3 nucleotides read TGCGCCAGCAGCCAAGAAGTCGTGGGCGGACGACAAGAGACCCAGTACTTC. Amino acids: CASSQEVVGGRQETQYF.

The CDR3 spells CASSRTTMEYYEQYF. As DNA, the CDR3 is TGTGCCAGCAGCCGAACAACGATGGAATACTACGAGCAGTACTTC. The chain has TRBV11-2 and TRBJ2-7, with D unclear. There are 15 residues in the CDR3. The germline V and J ends were trimmed by 5 bases and 3 bases, with 17 bases remaining between them. The germline gives CDR1 SGHAT, CDR2 FQNNGV. Based on the CDR3 plus reference TRBV11-2 and TRBJ2-7, the full variable domain is EAGVAQSPRYKIIEKRQSVAFWCNPISGHATLYWYQQILGQGPKLLIQFQNNGVVDDSQLPKDRFSAERLKGVDSTLKIQPAKLEDSAVYLCASSRTTMEYYEQYFGPGTRLTVT.

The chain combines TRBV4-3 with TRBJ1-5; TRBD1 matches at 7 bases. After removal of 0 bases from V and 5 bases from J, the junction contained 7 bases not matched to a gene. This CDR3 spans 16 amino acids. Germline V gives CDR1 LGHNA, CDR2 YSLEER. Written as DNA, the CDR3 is TGCGCCAGCAGCCAAGATTTCAGGGGGTCCCATCAGCCCCAGCATTTT. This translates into CASSQDFRGSHQPQHF.

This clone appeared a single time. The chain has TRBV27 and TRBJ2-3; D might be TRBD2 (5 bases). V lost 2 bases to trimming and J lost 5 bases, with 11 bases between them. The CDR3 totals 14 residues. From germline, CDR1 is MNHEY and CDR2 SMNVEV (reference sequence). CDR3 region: CASSLGREGDTQYF. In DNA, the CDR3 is TGTGCCAGCAGTTTAGGGCGAGAGGGAGATACGCAGTATTTT.

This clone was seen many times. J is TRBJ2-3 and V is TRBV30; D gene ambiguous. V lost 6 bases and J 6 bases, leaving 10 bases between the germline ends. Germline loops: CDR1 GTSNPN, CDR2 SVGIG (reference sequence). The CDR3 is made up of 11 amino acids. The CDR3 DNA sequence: TGTGCCTGCGGTAATGGTGATACGCAGTATTTT. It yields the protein CACGNGDTQYF.

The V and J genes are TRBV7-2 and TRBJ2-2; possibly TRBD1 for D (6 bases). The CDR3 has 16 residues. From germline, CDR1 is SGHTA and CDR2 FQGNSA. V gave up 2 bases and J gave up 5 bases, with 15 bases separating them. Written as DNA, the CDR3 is TGTGCCAGCAGCTTAATAGCGACAGGTGGTACCGGGGAGCTGTTTTTT. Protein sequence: CASSLIATGGTGELFF.

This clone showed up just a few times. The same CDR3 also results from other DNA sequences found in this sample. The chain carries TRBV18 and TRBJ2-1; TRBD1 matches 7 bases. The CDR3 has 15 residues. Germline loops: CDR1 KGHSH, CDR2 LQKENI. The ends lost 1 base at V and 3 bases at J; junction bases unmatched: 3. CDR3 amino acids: CASSPLQGSYNEQFF. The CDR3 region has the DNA TGTGCCAGCTCACCACTACAGGGGAGCTACAATGAGCAGTTCTTC.

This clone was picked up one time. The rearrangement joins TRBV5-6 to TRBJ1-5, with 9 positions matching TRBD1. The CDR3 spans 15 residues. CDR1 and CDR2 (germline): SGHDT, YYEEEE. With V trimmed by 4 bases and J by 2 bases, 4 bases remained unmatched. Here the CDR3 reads CASSRDREGNQPQHF. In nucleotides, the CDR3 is TGTGCCAGCAGCCGGGACAGGGAGGGCAATCAGCCCCAGCATTTT.

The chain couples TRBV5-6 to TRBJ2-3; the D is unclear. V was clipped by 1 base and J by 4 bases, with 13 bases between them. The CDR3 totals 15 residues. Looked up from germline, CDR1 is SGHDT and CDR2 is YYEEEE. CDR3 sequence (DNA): TGTGCCAGCAGCTTGCGGACGTCTGGCCCAGATACGCAGTATTTT. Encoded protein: CASSLRTSGPDTQYF.

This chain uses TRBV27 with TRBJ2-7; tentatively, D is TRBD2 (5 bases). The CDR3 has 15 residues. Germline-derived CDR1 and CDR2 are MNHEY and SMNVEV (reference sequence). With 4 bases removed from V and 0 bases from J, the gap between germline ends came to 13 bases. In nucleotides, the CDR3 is TGTGCCAGCAGTTGGAGGAGAGGCAGCTCCTACGAGCAGTACGTC. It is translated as CASSWRRGSSYEQYV.

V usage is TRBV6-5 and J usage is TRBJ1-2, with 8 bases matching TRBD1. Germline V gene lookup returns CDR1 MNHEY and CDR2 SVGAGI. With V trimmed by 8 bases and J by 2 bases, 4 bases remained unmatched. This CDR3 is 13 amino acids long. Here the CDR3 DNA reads TGTGCCAGCGGAAGACAGGGGAACTATGGCTACACCTTC. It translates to CASGRQGNYGYTF.

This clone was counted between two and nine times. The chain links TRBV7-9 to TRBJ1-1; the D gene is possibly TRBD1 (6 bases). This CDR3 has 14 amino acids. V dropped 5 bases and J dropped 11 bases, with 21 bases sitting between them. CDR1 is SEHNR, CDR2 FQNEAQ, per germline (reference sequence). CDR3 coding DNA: TGTGCCAGCAGCCATGGGAACAGGGTTTTTCCGGCTTTCTTT. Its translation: CASSHGNRVFPAFF. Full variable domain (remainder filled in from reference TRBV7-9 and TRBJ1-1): DTGVSQNPRHKITKRGQNVTFRCDPISEHNRLYWYRQTLGQGPEFLTYFQNEAQLEKSRLLSDRFSAERPKGSFSTLEIQRTEQGDSAMYLCASSHGNRVFPAFFGQGTRLTVV.

CDR3 residues: CASSLLRGEQPQHF. CDR3 DNA: TGTGCCAGCAGCTTGTTGAGGGGGGAACAGCCCCAGCATTTT. The chain joins TRBV5-6 to TRBJ1-5, with D possibly being TRBD1 (6 bases). Trimming took off 1 base at V and 7 bases at J, with 12 bases between the two ends. This CDR3 is built from 14 residues. In germline, CDR1 is SGHDT, CDR2 YYEEEE.

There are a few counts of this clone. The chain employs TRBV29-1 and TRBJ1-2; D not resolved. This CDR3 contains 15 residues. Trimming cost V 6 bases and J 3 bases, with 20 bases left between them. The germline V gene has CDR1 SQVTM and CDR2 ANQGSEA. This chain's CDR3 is CSVGKPRGMDYGYTF. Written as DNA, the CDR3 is TGCAGCGTAGGAAAACCCCGCGGGATGGACTATGGCTACACCTTC.

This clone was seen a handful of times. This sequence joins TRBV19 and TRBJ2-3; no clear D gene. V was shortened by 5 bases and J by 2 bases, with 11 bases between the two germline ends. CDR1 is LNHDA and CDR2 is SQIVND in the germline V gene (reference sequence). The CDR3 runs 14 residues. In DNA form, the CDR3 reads TGTGCCAGTAGTCGGGCACGTGCCACAGATACGCAGTATTTT. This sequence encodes CASSRARATDTQYF.

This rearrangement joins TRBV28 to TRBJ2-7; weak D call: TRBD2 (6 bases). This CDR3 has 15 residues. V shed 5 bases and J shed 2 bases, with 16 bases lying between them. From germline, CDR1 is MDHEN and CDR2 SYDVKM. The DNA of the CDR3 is TGTGCCAGCAGTAACTCAGGAGGGGCTCCCTACGAGCAGTACGTC. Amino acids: CASSNSGGAPYEQYV.